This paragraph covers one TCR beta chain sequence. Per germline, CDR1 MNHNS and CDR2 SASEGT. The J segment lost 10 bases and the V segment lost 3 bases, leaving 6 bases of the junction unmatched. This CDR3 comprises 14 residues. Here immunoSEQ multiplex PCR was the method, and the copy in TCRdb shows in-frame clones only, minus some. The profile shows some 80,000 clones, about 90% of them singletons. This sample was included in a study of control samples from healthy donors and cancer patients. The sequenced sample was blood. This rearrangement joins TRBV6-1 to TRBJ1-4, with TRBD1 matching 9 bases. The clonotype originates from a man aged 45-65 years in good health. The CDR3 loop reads CASSDPGQGGKLFF. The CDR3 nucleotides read TGTGCCAGCAGTGACCCGGGACAGGGAGGAAAACTGTTTTTT.